This record looks at one T cell receptor (beta chain) sequence and its context. Using immunoSEQ multiplex PCR, the repertoire was profiled, and TCRdb retains in-frame clones only, with some absent. The table shows 100,000 or so clones, with 81% occurring only once. The data were taken from a study of blood T cell repertoires in COVID-19. The sequenced material came from peripheral blood. This TCR derives from an elderly man with acute or convalescent COVID-19.

The CDR3 loop reads CASSYEGGREQYF. DNA for the CDR3: TGTGCCAGCAGTTACGAGGGGGGGCGCGAGCAGTACTTC. J is TRBJ2-7 and V is TRBV6-5; possibly TRBD2 for D (7 bases). Germline loops: CDR1 MNHEY, CDR2 SVGAGI. There are 13 residues in the CDR3. V lost 2 bases to trimming and J lost 6 bases, with 11 bases between them.